This TCR beta chain is from a study of blood T cells in healthy people across ages. The CDR3 runs to 15 residues. V lost 2 bases and J lost 5, with 13 bases in between. CDR1 is SGHTA, CDR2 FQGTGA, per germline. Through a sample-barcoded 5' primer and a J-beta primer mix, a second PCR was run for roughly 6 to 11 cycles. TCRdb recomputed calls from the 5' RACE reads with MiXCR, one row per CDR3 protein. The sample yields over 600,000 distinct CDR3 sequences, roughly 43% seen once. The specimen sequenced was blood. This sequence was found in a man at least 80 years old in good health. This chain connects TRBV7-3 to TRBJ2-1; maybe TRBD1 (6 bases). CDR3 nucleotide sequence: TGTGCCAGCAGCTTAGACGGGACAAACAACAATGAGCAGTTCTTC. It yields the protein CASSLDGTNNNEQFF.